This record looks at one TCR beta chain sequence and its context. J gave up 7 bases and V 5 bases, and 3 bases lay outside the gene matches. This CDR3 contains 12 residues. The germline CDR1 and CDR2 sequences are MDHEN and SYDVKM. Per the study methods: Reference gene primers were amplified, and this amplification served to estimate nucleated cell counts. Repertoires were generated with immunoSEQ multiplex PCR, while TCRdb's copy carries only in-frame clones and drops some. V and J calls and clone size are those listed in that table; D and trimming were worked out from the DNA. The repertoire holds about 300,000 clones, with roughly nine tenths as singletons. This sample is part of a study of blood T cell repertoires in COVID-19. Study in general: Sites in the United States, Italy and Spain provided acute and convalescent COVID-19 samples. PBMCs, B-cell-depleted T cells, or T cells provided the cDNA or gDNA that made up the material.

The rearrangement joins TRBV28 to TRBJ1-2, with 8 bases fitting TRBD1. Sample: PBMCs or T cells enriched from blood (not recorded which). The sequence was collected from a woman under 40 who had recovered from COVID-19. The CDR3, as DNA: TGTGCCAGCAGTAGACAGGGGTTTGGCTACACCTTC. It translates to CASSRQGFGYTF.